A single sample is the source of the 20 T cell receptor beta chains below, sequenced in a study of cytomegalovirus exposure and HLA in healthy donors. Vbeta (60) and Jbeta (13) primers were used in the PCR. The data were produced by immunoSEQ multiplex PCR, yet TCRdb's version contains in-frame clones alone and is incomplete. The data show 150,000 or so clones, approximately 80% seen once. Sequences were obtained from PBMCs. These receptors all stem from a woman aged 40 to 49 in good health and CMV-seropositive.

This chain links TRBV10-1 with TRBJ2-3, with 7 bases that match TRBD2. With V trimmed by 10 bases and J by 4 bases, 11 bases remained unmatched. The CDR3 has 14 residues. CDR1 is WNHNN and CDR2 is SYGVQD in the germline V gene (reference sequence). CDR3 DNA: TGCGCCACGTCGGAAAGCGGGATGTCAGATACGCAGTATTTT. Its translation: CATSESGMSDTQYF.

CDR3 DNA sequence: TGTGCCAGCAGCTGGACAAACTCTGGGGCCAACGTCCTGACTTTC. It encodes CASSWTNSGANVLTF. J is TRBJ2-6 and V is TRBV7-9; TRBD1 is a possible D gene (5 bases). Germline assignment: CDR1 SEHNR and CDR2 FQNEAQ (reference sequence). Trimming stripped 4 bases from V and 0 bases from J, with 7 bases between. The CDR3 runs 15 residues.

This chain uses TRBV6-1 with TRBJ2-3; tentative D call: TRBD1 (5 bases). The V gene lost 1 base and the J gene lost 2 bases, with 10 bases spanning the gap. Germline V lookup: CDR1 MNHNS, CDR2 SASEGT. CDR3 length: 15 residues. In DNA form, the CDR3 reads TGTGCCAGCAGTGAAGTTCAGGACACCACAGATACGCAGTATTTT. Its protein is CASSEVQDTTDTQYF.

The genes are TRBV9 and TRBJ1-2, with 7 bases fitting TRBD1. J gave up 8 bases and V 7 bases, and 14 bases lay outside the gene matches. The CDR3 contains 14 residues. Germline V gene lookup returns CDR1 SGDLS and CDR2 YYNGEE. CDR3 sequence reads: CASSPISGGGGYTF. CDR3 DNA sequence: TGTGCCAGCTCGCCGATTTCAGGAGGGGGCGGCTACACCTTC.

The chain employs TRBV27 and TRBJ2-3; 9 bases are shared with TRBD1. There are 16 residues in the CDR3. The J segment lost 2 bases and the V segment lost 6 bases, leaving 9 bases of the junction unmatched. The germline V gene encodes CDR1 MNHEY and CDR2 SMNVEV (reference sequence). DNA of the CDR3: TGTGCCAGCAGACCAAAGGGACAGGGTATCACAGATACGCAGTATTTT. It is translated as CASRPKGQGITDTQYF.

V and J are TRBV7-9 and TRBJ2-1; perhaps TRBD2 as D (7 bases). Germline CDR1 SEHNR, CDR2 FQNEAQ (reference sequence). This CDR3 has 17 residues. V was pared by 4 bases and J by 6 bases, with 22 bases between. CDR3 protein: CASSSTGGAGWANEQFF. In DNA, the CDR3 is TGTGCCAGCAGCTCGACAGGCGGAGCGGGGTGGGCCAATGAGCAGTTCTTC.

The chain combines TRBV27 with TRBJ2-5, with TRBD2 matching 7 bases. The length of the CDR3 is 15 residues. Germline V gene lookup returns CDR1 MNHEY and CDR2 SMNVEV (reference sequence). J gave up 4 bases and V 3 bases, and 8 bases lay outside the gene matches. In DNA, the CDR3 is TGTGCCAGCAGTTTGAATCGGGGGGAAGGAGAGACCCAGTACTTC. Protein product: CASSLNRGEGETQYF.

V gene TRBV5-4 combines with J gene TRBJ2-7, with 13 bases aligning to TRBD2. Trimming removed 4 bases from V and 3 bases from J; junction bases left unmatched: 4. Germline V CDR1 and CDR2: SGHNT, YYREEE (reference sequence). The CDR3 length is 15 residues. In DNA form, the CDR3 reads TGTGCCAGCAGCACCTGGACTAGCGGGGGCTACGAGCAGTACTTC. It is translated as CASSTWTSGGYEQYF.

This chain joins TRBV27 and TRBJ1-1; 7 nucleotides agree with TRBD1. The CDR3 consists of 14 residues. Germline V lookup: CDR1 MNHEY, CDR2 SMNVEV (reference sequence). V shed 6 bases, J shed 1 base, and the junction held 5 bases outside the gene matches. The CDR3 sequence is CASSLDRRNTEAFF. In DNA, the CDR3 is TGTGCCAGCAGCCTGGACAGGAGGAACACTGAAGCTTTCTTT.

The V call is TRBV7-9, the J call TRBJ1-4, with D possibly TRBD1 on 5 matching bases. Looked up from germline, CDR1 is SEHNR and CDR2 is FQNEAQ (reference sequence). This CDR3 spans 15 amino acids. Between the trimmed V and J ends, which lost 5 bases and 2 bases, there was a span of 12 bases. The CDR3 loop is CASSRQGSTNEKLFF. CDR3 DNA: TGTGCCAGCAGCCGTCAGGGCTCCACTAATGAAAAACTGTTTTTT.

The rearrangement links TRBV5-1 to TRBJ2-1; 8 nucleotides line up with TRBD2. J lost 0 bases, V lost 4 bases, and 6 bases had no gene match. The CDR3 length is 16 residues. The germline V gene has CDR1 SGHRS and CDR2 YFSETQ. The DNA for the CDR3 is TGCGCCAGCAGCGCAACTAGCGGAGCCTCCTACAATGAGCAGTTCTTC. This sequence encodes CASSATSGASYNEQFF.

This chain joins TRBV9 and TRBJ1-6; no definite D call. The germline gives CDR1 SGDLS, CDR2 YYNGEE. The CDR3 has 13 residues. Trimming took 4 bases from V and 9 from J, leaving 11 bases between them. Here the CDR3 reads CASSPDEGSPLHF. CDR3 nucleotides: TGTGCCAGCAGCCCAGACGAGGGTTCACCCCTCCACTTT.

The chain uses TRBV6-5 and TRBJ2-7, with 7 bases identical to TRBD1. The CDR3 extends over 16 amino acids. Germline CDR1 and CDR2: MNHEY and SVGAGI. J gave up 1 base and V 0 bases, and 6 bases lay outside the gene matches. The CDR3 protein is CASSYSTGTVSYEQYF. The CDR3 DNA is TGTGCCAGCAGTTACTCTACCGGGACAGTTTCCTACGAGCAGTACTTC.

The rearrangement joins TRBV19 to TRBJ1-4; the match to TRBD1 covers 8 bases. CDR3 size: 14 residues. Germline V lookup: CDR1 LNHDA, CDR2 SQIVND (reference sequence). V lost 5 bases to trimming and J lost 8 bases; unmatched junction nucleotides: 7. CDR3 region: CASSSQGAGEKLFF. In nucleotides, the CDR3 is TGTGCCAGTAGTTCCCAGGGGGCCGGAGAAAAACTGTTTTTT.

This chain uses TRBV5-4 with TRBJ2-7; 10 bases line up with TRBD2. The CDR3 extends over 17 amino acids. The V segment lost 2 bases and the J segment 7 bases; nucleotides outside the gene matches: 15. CDR1 and CDR2 (germline): SGHNT, YYREEE (reference sequence). CDR3 bases: TGTGCCAGCAGCTTCGGGACTAGCGCGAGTCTTTTCTCTGAGCAGTACTTC. The encoded protein is CASSFGTSASLFSEQYF.

V gene TRBV27 combines with J gene TRBJ2-3, with unresolved D. Deletions cut 3 bases from V and 3 bases from J, with 7 bases between. CDR1 and CDR2 from the germline V gene are MNHEY and SMNVEV (reference sequence). The CDR3 totals 13 residues. CDR3: CASSLEWTDTQYF. The DNA for the CDR3 is TGTGCCAGCAGTTTGGAGTGGACAGATACGCAGTATTTT.

The rearrangement links TRBV7-9 to TRBJ2-7; no definite D call. V was clipped by 6 bases and J by 5 bases, with 20 bases between them. CDR3 size: 15 residues. Per germline, CDR1 SEHNR and CDR2 FQNEAQ (reference sequence). The CDR3 is CASRPTSGMPHEQYF. The DNA of the CDR3 is TGTGCCAGCAGGCCTACGTCAGGAATGCCCCACGAGCAGTACTTC.

The chain combines TRBV5-1 with TRBJ2-2; perhaps TRBD1 as D (5 bases). V gave up 0 bases and J gave up 3 bases, with 6 bases separating them. The CDR3 has 14 residues. Looked up from germline, CDR1 is SGHRS and CDR2 is YFSETQ. The CDR3 coding sequence is TGCGCCAGCAGCTTGGGCAGGGACACCGGGGAGCTGTTTTTT. Translating gives CASSLGRDTGELFF. Supplemented by reference TRBV5-1 and TRBJ2-2, the full variable domain reads KAGVTQTPRYLIKTRGQQVTLSCSPISGHRSVSWYQQTPGQGLQFLFEYFSETQRNKGNFPGRFSGRQFSNSRSEMNVSTLELGDSALYLCASSLGRDTGELFFGEGSRLTVL.

V is TRBV9 and J is TRBJ2-1, with 9 positions matching TRBD2. The CDR3 is 19 amino acids. The J segment lost 0 bases and the V segment lost 4 bases, leaving 14 bases of the junction unmatched. CDR1 is SGDLS and CDR2 is YYNGEE in the germline V gene. CDR3 sequence: CASSPPGLAGRGSYNEQFF. DNA for the CDR3: TGTGCCAGCAGCCCACCCGGGCTAGCGGGACGGGGCTCCTACAATGAGCAGTTCTTC.

The V gene is TRBV7-9, the J gene TRBJ2-1; TRBD2 matches at 10 bases. Germline V gene lookup returns CDR1 SEHNR and CDR2 FQNEAQ (reference sequence). The V segment lost 2 bases and the J segment 9 bases; nucleotides outside the gene matches: 10. The CDR3 consists of 16 residues. Here the CDR3 DNA reads TGTGCCAGCAGCTTAACGGAGCTAGCGGGAGCGGGTGAGCAGTTCTTC. This translates into CASSLTELAGAGEQFF.